This entry concerns a single TCR beta chain. Its antigen is undetermined. This sample was included in a study of T cell responses to AZD1222 COVID-19 vaccine. The CDR3 spans 14 residues. The germline gives CDR1 SGHRS, CDR2 YFSETQ. Trimming cost V 9 bases and J 8 bases; bases outside gene matches: 14. Overall study findings and caveats: Clonal diversity was possibly underestimated, and the donors were mostly white British, with more females. Nearly half of spike-specific TCRs reportedly target unmutated variant regions. Samples come after the peak T cell response, not at day 14. Spike-spanning, vaccine-associated CD4 TCRs were dominant at 160-218 and 743-854.

Sequenced by immunoSEQ multiplex PCR; TCRdb stores in-frame clones only, minus some. The profile covers 110,000 or so clones, with approximately 85% appearing a single time and more than 7.5% taken by the ten largest. This TCR derives from an adult in good health. Source: peripheral blood, taken on day 0 of AZD1222 vaccination. V and J are TRBV5-1 and TRBJ2-1; 7 bases align to TRBD2. CDR3 nucleotide sequence: TGCGCCACCACATGGTGGGAGGGCATGGATGAGCAGTTCTTC. This translates into CATTWWEGMDEQFF.